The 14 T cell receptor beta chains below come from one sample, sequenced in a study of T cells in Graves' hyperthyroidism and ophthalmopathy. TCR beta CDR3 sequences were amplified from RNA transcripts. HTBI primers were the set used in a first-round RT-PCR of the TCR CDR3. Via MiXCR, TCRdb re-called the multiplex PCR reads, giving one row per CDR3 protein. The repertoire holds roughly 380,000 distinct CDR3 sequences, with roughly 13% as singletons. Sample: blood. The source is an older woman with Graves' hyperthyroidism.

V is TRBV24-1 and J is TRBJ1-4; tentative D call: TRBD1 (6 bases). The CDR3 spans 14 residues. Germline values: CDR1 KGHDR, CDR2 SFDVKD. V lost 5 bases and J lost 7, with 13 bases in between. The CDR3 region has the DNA TGTGCCACCAGTGCAACTACAGGGAGTGAAAAACTGTTTTTT. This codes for CATSATTGSEKLFF.

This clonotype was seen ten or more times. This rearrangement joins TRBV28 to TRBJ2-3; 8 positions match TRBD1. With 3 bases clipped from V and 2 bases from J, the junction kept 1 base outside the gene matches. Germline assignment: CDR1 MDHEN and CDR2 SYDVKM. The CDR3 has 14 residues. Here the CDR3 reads CASSLQGATDTQYF. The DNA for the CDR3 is TGTGCCAGCAGTTTGCAGGGGGCCACAGATACGCAGTATTTT.

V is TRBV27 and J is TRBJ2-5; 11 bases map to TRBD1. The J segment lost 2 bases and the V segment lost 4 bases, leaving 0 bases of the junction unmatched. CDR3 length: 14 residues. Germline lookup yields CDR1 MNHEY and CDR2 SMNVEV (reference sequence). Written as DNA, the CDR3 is TGTGCCAGCAGTTGGGACAGGGGGCAAGAGACCCAGTACTTC. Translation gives CASSWDRGQETQYF.

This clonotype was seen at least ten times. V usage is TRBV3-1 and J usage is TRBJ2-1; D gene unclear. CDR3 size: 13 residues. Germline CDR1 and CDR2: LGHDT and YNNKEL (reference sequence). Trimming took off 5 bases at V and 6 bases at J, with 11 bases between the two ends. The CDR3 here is CASSTDGRNEQFF. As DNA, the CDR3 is TGTGCCAGCAGCACGGACGGGCGCAATGAGCAGTTCTTC.

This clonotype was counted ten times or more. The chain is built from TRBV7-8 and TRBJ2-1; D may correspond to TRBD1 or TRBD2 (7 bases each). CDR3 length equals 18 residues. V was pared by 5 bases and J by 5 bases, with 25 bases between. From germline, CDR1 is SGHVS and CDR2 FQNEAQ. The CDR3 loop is CASSPGGGRDGFHNEQFF. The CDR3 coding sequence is TGTGCCAGCAGCCCAGGGGGGGGCAGGGATGGGTTCCACAATGAGCAGTTCTTC.

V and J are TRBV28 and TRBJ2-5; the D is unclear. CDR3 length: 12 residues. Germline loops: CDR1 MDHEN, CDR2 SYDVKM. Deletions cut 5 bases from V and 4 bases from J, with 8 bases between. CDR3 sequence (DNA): TGTGCCAGCAGTCAGGCGCCAGAGACCCAGTACTTC. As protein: CASSQAPETQYF.

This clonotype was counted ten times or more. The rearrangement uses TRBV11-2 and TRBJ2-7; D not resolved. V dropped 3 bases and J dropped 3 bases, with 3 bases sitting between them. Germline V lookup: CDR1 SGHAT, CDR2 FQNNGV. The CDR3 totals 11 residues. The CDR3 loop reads CASSFNYEQYF. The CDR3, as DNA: TGTGCCAGCAGCTTCAACTACGAGCAGTACTTC.

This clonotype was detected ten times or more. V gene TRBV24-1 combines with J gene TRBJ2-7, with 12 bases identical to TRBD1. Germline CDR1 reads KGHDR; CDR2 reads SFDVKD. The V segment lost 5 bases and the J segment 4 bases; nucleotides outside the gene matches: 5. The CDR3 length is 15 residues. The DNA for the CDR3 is TGTGCCACCAGTGCTCCGGGACAGGGGGCATACGAGCAGTACTTC. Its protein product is CATSAPGQGAYEQYF.

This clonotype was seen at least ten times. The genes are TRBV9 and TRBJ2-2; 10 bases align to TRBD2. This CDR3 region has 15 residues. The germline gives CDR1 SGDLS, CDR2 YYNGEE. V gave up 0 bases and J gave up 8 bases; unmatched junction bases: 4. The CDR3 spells CASSVGLAGEGELFF. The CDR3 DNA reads TGTGCCAGCAGCGTAGGCCTAGCGGGAGAGGGGGAGCTGTTTTTT. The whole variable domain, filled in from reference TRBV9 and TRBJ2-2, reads DSGVTQTPKHLITATGQRVTLRCSPRSGDLSVYWYQQSLDQGLQFLIQYYNGEERAKGNILERFSAQQFPDLHSELNLSSLELGDSALYFCASSVGLAGEGELFFGEGSRLTVL.

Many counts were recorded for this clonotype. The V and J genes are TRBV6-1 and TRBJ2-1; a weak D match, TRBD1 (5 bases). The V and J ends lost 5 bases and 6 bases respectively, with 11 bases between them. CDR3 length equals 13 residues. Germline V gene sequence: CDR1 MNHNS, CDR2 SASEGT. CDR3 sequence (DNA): TGTGCCAGCAGTCCCGACAGAGCCAATGAGCAGTTCTTC. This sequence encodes CASSPDRANEQFF.

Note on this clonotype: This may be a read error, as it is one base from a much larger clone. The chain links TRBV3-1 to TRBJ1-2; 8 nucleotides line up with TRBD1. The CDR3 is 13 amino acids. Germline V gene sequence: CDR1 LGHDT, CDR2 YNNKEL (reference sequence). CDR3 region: CASRQQGVWGYTF. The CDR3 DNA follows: TGTGCCAGCCGCCAACAGGGGGTTTGGGGCTACACCTTC.

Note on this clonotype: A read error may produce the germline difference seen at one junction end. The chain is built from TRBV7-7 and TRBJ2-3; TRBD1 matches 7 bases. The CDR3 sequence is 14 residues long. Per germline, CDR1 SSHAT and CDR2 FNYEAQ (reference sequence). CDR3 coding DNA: TGTGCTAGCAGCCCTGGGACAGATACAGATACGCAGTATTTT. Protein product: CASSPGTDTDTQYF.

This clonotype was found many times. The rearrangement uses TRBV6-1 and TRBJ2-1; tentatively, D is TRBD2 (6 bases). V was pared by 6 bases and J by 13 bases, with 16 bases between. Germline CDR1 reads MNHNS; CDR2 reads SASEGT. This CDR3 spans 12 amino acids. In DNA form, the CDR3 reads TGTGCCAGCAGGGCCGGGGGAAGGGAACAGTTCTTC. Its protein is CASRAGGREQFF.

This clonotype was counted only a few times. CDR3 bases: TGTGCCAGCAGCTCGGGACTAGCGGGGACCTACAATGAGCAGTTCTTC. The encoded protein is CASSSGLAGTYNEQFF. The chain recombines TRBV5-4 with TRBJ2-1, with 13 bases lining up with TRBD2. Trimming at V came to 3 bases and at J to 2 bases, leaving 2 bases not matched to a gene. The CDR3 spans 16 residues. Germline V gene lookup returns CDR1 SGHNT and CDR2 YYREEE (reference sequence). Together with reference TRBV5-4 and TRBJ2-1, the CDR3 gives the full variable domain: ETGVTQSPTHLIKTRGQQVTLRCSSQSGHNTVSWYQQALGQGPQFIFQYYREEENGRGNFPPRFSGLQFPNYSSELNVNALELDDSALYLCASSSGLAGTYNEQFFGPGTRLTVL.